This TCR beta chain came from a study of blood T cell repertoires in COVID-19. Study information: Nucleic acid was either cDNA or gDNA, and it came from T cells, B-cell-depleted T cells, or PBMCs.

Libraries were prepared by immunoSEQ multiplex PCR; TCRdb keeps only in-frame clonotypes and omits some of them. The sample includes around 230,000 clones, approximately 84% seen only once; the top ten take approximately 15%. The J segment lost 2 bases and the V segment lost 4 bases, leaving 4 bases of the junction unmatched. The germline V gene has CDR1 KGHDR and CDR2 SFDVKD. The CDR3 totals 16 residues. The TCR comes from a middle-aged man who had recovered from COVID-19. This chain links TRBV24-1 with TRBJ1-4; TRBD1 agrees at 9 bases. Sequences were obtained from PBMCs or T cells enriched from blood (not recorded which). The CDR3 DNA is TGTGCCACCAGTGACGGACAGGGGCCGACTAATGAAAAACTGTTTTTT. Translated, it gives CATSDGQGPTNEKLFF.